A selection of T cell receptor beta chains follows, all from one sample in a study of blood T cell repertoires in COVID-19. Method: immunoSEQ multiplex PCR; TCRdb's copy keeps in-frame clones and lacks some. This sample has about 180,000 clones, with approximately 80% found just once. The source material was peripheral blood. The origin of the receptors is an older woman with acute or convalescent COVID-19. The CDR3 runs from the conserved cysteine through the conserved F or W. The D gene is left open where the match is weak. Rows give clone size only sometimes, using once, few, many, or a class for an expanded clone.

j_gene	v_gene	d_gene	abundance	CDR3nt	CDR3aa
TRBJ1-1	TRBV11-1	NA	NA	TGTGCCAGCAGCATCTTGGGAGGGGACACTGAAGCTTTCTTT	CASSILGGDTEAFF
TRBJ1-6	TRBV27	TRBD1	NA	TGTGCCAGCAGTTCCTACAGGGGGGATAGTTCACCCCTCCACTTT	CASSSYRGDSSPLHF
TRBJ2-2	TRBV24-1	TRBD1	NA	TGTGCCACCAGTGATCCCACCCCTTTTGGACAGGGGAGCACCGGGGAGCTGTTTTTT	CATSDPTPFGQGSTGELFF
TRBJ2-1	TRBV7-8	TRBD1	NA	TGTGCCAGCAGTTTAGACCGGGACAGGGGGTTCTTC	CASSLDRDRGFF
TRBJ2-2	TRBV11-3	NA	NA	TGTGCCAGCAGCGCCATCACTTCCGGGGAGCTGTTTTTT	CASSAITSGELFF
TRBJ1-5	TRBV4-1	TRBD1	NA	TGCGCCAGCAGCCATCCGGGACAGGGGGCGTCTCAGCCCCAGCATTTT	CASSHPGQGASQPQHF
TRBJ2-3	TRBV24-1	NA	NA	TGTGCCACCAGTGACGAAACGAGGAGCGAGGATACGCAGTATTTT	CATSDETRSEDTQYF
TRBJ2-5	TRBV30	TRBD1	NA	TGTGCCTGGAGTGTACAGGGGGCGTTTGAGACCCAGTACTTC	CAWSVQGAFETQYF
TRBJ1-1	TRBV2	TRBD1	NA	TGTGCCAGCAGTGCCTCGACAGGGGGAAAAGCTTTCTTT	CASSASTGGKAFF
TRBJ2-1	TRBV6-2/TRBV6-3	TRBD2	NA	TGTGCCAGCAGCCGGACTAGCGGATACAATGAGCAGTTCTTC	CASSRTSGYNEQFF
TRBJ2-7	TRBV6-5	TRBD1	NA	TGTGCCAGCACGGGGACCGGGACAGCGTACTTC	CASTGTGTAYF
TRBJ2-7	TRBV19	NA	NA	TGTGCCACCAAAAAGGGTGTCTCGGGATCCTACGAGCAGTACTTC	CATKKGVSGSYEQYF
TRBJ1-3	TRBV25-1	TRBD1	NA	TGTGCCAGCAGTGCCACAGGGGTAAGAAGTGGAAACACCATATATTTT	CASSATGVRSGNTIYF
TRBJ2-3	TRBV5-1	NA	NA	TGCGCCAGCAGGCGGGGATTAGTAGCGGAACTCACAGATACGCAGTATTTT	CASRRGLVAELTDTQYF
TRBJ1-6	TRBV2	NA	few	TGTGCCAGCAGTGGGCAGTATAATTCACCCCTCCACTTT	CASSGQYNSPLHF
TRBJ1-2	TRBV30	TRBD1	once	TGTGCCTGGAGTGTAGCGGGACAGGGGAACTATGGCTACACCTTC	CAWSVAGQGNYGYTF
TRBJ2-7	TRBV21-1	NA	NA	TGTGCCAGCAGCTCTACCGGGACTAGCGGGGGGGCCCACGAGCAGTACTTC	CASSSTGTSGGAHEQYF
TRBJ2-1	TRBV5-1	TRBD2	NA	TGCGCCAGCAGCCCGGACCCCTGGAGTAGCGGGGGGGACTACAATGAGCAGTTCTTC	CASSPDPWSSGGDYNEQFF
TRBJ1-1	TRBV29-1	TRBD1	once	TGCAGCGTCCGAACAGGGGGAGACACTGAAGCTTTCTTT	CSVRTGGDTEAFF
TRBJ2-4	TRBV1	NA	NA	TGCACCAGCAGCCAAGATCCGCCAGGGAGGGTAATAGACAAAAACATTCAGTACTTC	CTSSQDPPGRVIDKNIQYF
TRBJ2-1	TRBV4-2	TRBD1	NA	TGTGCCAGCAGCCAAGATAGTGGGACAGGGATACTTACATCCTACAATGAGCAGTTCTTC	CASSQDSGTGILTSYNEQFF
TRBJ1-1	TRBV24-1	NA	NA	TGTGCCACCCCCGTCACGGTGAACACTGAAGCTTTCTTT	CATPVTVNTEAFF
TRBJ1-1	TRBV4-1	TRBD1	NA	TGCGCCAGCAGCCACCCGGGACAGAAGAACACTGAAGCTTTCTTT	CASSHPGQKNTEAFF